The 3 T cell receptor beta chains given below trace back to one sample, sequenced in a study of Graves' ophthalmopathy and Graves' hyperthyroidism. Investigators amplified TCR beta CDR3 regions from RNA transcripts. HTBI primers were used in a first-round RT-PCR, which preceded a second-round multiplex PCR. TCRdb reprocessed the multiplex PCR reads with MiXCR, giving one entry per CDR3 protein. Altogether about 620,000 distinct CDR3 sequences are present, about a fifth being singletons, with the ten largest covering more than 5.5%. The sequenced sample consisted of peripheral blood. The origin of the receptors is a young woman with stable Graves' hyperthyroidism. Some clones in this sample may be carry-over from other donors' samples.

The rearrangement joins TRBV12-3 or TRBV12-4 to TRBJ1-1; D is unclear. The V and J ends lost 1 base and 3 bases respectively, with 30 bases between them. The CDR3 runs to 21 residues. CDR3 sequence: CASSLGWIAGGPLGGDTEAFF. The CDR3 nucleotides read TGTGCCAGCAGTTTAGGATGGATAGCGGGAGGGCCTTTGGGCGGGGACACTGAAGCTTTCTTT.

The sample holds one count of this clonotype. This may come from a read error, since a much larger clone is one base off. The chain recombines TRBV11-3 with TRBJ2-7; D is undetermined. Germline V gives CDR1 SGHNT, CDR2 YENEEA. This CDR3 comprises 14 residues. The CDR3 spells CVSSLDRSDYEQYF. DNA of the CDR3: TGTGTCAGCAGCTTAGACCGGAGCGACTACGAGCAGTACTTC.

This clonotype was counted many times. The DNA of the CDR3 is TGTGCCAGCAGCCCATTGCCGGGACAGGTGTACGAGCAGTACTTC. Amino acids: CASSPLPGQVYEQYF. This chain connects TRBV7-8 to TRBJ2-7; 8 nucleotides line up with TRBD1. The V segment lost 5 bases and the J segment 4 bases; nucleotides outside the gene matches: 10. Germline-derived CDR1 and CDR2 are SGHVS and FQNEAQ. The CDR3 contains 15 residues.